This paragraph covers one TCR beta chain sequence. Antigen specificity is unknown. The length of the CDR3 is 17 residues. Per the germline V gene, CDR1 is SGHTA and CDR2 is FQGTGA. TCRdb re-analyzed the 5' RACE reads; it lists each CDR3 protein once, without DNA. The specimen's table records 300,000 to 450,000 distinct CDR3 sequences. This sample is drawn from a study of monozygotic twins with inflammatory bowel disease. The study's findings and limits: There were differing immunosuppressive treatments, which may have added variability to patient repertoires.

This clonotype was obtained from a human donor with ulcerative colitis or Crohn's disease, or a healthy co-twin of an affected twin (not recorded which). The sequenced sample consisted of blood. The chain joins TRBV7-3 to TRBJ2-1; the TCRdb call, TRBD1, lacks DNA for checking. This CDR3 reads CASSLRRRGVTYNEQFF. Complete variable domain (other parts from reference TRBV7-3 and TRBJ2-1): GAGVSQTPSNKVTEKGKYVELRCDPISGHTALYWYRQSLGQGPEFLIYFQGTGAADDSGLPNDRFFAVRPEGSVSTLKIQRTERGDSAVYLCASSLRRRGVTYNEQFFGPGTRLTVL.